The 30 T cell receptor beta chains below all came from one sample that was sequenced in a study of blood T cell repertoires in COVID-19 (dated by TCRdb to about 2020). Libraries were built with the immunoSEQ multiplex PCR assay. TCRdb stores this immuneACCESS table with in-frame sequences only. Part of the clones is absent; in the studies checked, under half of the shortfall reflects unresolved V genes, and no reason is known for the rest. Across this sample there are about 210,000 clones, with 82% seen only once. 5.2% of the sample goes to the ten largest clones. What was sequenced was peripheral blood. These TCRs come from a woman in her sixties or seventies with COVID-19, enrolled during active disease.

This clone was picked up one time. The V and J genes are TRBV7-9 and TRBJ2-2, with 8 bases aligning to TRBD1. V lost 2 bases and J lost 2; bases outside the gene matches: 4. Germline V gene sequence: CDR1 SEHNR, CDR2 FQNEAQ (reference sequence). This CDR3 has 16 amino acids. CDR3 bases: TGTGCCAGCAGCTTACAGGGGGCGCTTAACACCGGGGAGCTGTTTTTT. Translating it yields CASSLQGALNTGELFF.

The CDR3 bases are TGTGCCAGCAGTTATCGCCCCGGAGGTCTGAACACTGAAGCTTTCTTT. It encodes CASSYRPGGLNTEAFF. The genes are TRBV6-2 or TRBV6-3 and TRBJ1-1; D gene uncertain. With 3 bases removed from V and 0 bases from J, the gap between germline ends came to 14 bases. The CDR3 totals 16 residues. Looked up from germline, CDR1 is MNHEY and CDR2 is SVGEGT.

This clone has a single count. The rearrangement links TRBV7-9 to TRBJ1-6, with D perhaps matching TRBD1 (5 bases). This CDR3 spans 15 amino acids. Trimming pared 6 bases from V and 7 bases from J, leaving 16 bases between. Germline V lookup: CDR1 SEHNR, CDR2 FQNEAQ (reference sequence). The CDR3 sequence: CASSKGASQNSPLHF. CDR3 coding DNA: TGTGCCAGCAGTAAAGGGGCATCCCAAAATTCACCCCTCCACTTT. The whole variable domain, filled in from reference TRBV7-9 and TRBJ1-6, reads DTGVSQNPRHKITKRGQNVTFRCDPISEHNRLYWYRQTLGQGPEFLTYFQNEAQLEKSRLLSDRFSAERPKGSFSTLEIQRTEQGDSAMYLCASSKGASQNSPLHFGNGTRLTVT.

This clone was seen just once. The chain combines TRBV4-1 with TRBJ1-2; TRBD1 might be the D (6 bases). V gave up 4 bases and J gave up 2 bases, with 8 bases separating them. The CDR3 spans 13 residues. Per the germline V gene, CDR1 is MGHRA and CDR2 is YSYEKL. DNA of the CDR3: TGCGCCAGCAGCCCCCAGGGGAACTATGGCTACACCTTC. Protein sequence: CASSPQGNYGYTF.

The chain has TRBV28 and TRBJ1-4; 10 nucleotides agree with TRBD1. V dropped 4 bases and J dropped 13; count of bases not matched to a gene: 12. The CDR3 is made up of 15 amino acids. CDR1 and CDR2 (germline): MDHEN, SYDVKM. The CDR3 loop is CASSSGGDRGTGLFF. CDR3 DNA: TGTGCCAGCAGTTCTGGGGGGGACAGGGGTACTGGACTGTTTTTT.

The chain combines TRBV2 with TRBJ1-5; D is perhaps TRBD1 (5 bases). The germline V gene encodes CDR1 SNHLY and CDR2 FYNNEI. V dropped 6 bases and J dropped 12 bases, with 15 bases sitting between them. The CDR3 spans 12 residues. Here the CDR3 DNA reads TGTGCCAGCAGCTTGACAGATCGAGACCAGCATTTT. It encodes CASSLTDRDQHF.

V gene TRBV7-9 combines with J gene TRBJ2-2; 8 positions agree with TRBD2. The CDR3 sequence is 16 residues long. J gave up 0 bases and V 7 bases, and 7 bases lay outside the gene matches. Germline CDR1 reads SEHNR; CDR2 reads FQNEAQ (reference sequence). DNA for the CDR3: TGTGCCAGCACCAAATTGACTAGCGCGAACACCGGGGAGCTGTTTTTT. Amino acid sequence: CASTKLTSANTGELFF.

There are a few counts of this clone. The chain carries TRBV28 and TRBJ1-2; 8 bases fit TRBD1. CDR1 is MDHEN and CDR2 is SYDVKM in the germline V gene. The CDR3 is 14 amino acids. Trimming at V came to 5 bases and at J to 4 bases, leaving 6 bases not matched to a gene. The CDR3 sequence: CASSPQGGIYGYTF. CDR3 DNA: TGTGCCAGCAGTCCACAGGGGGGCATCTATGGCTACACCTTC.

The chain uses TRBV3-1 (or the pseudogene TRBV3-2) and TRBJ2-7, with TRBD2 identical over 10 bases. The CDR3 has 17 amino acids. The germline V gene has CDR1 LGHDT and CDR2 YNNKEL (reference sequence). With V trimmed by 4 bases and J by 6 bases, 15 bases remained unmatched. The CDR3 reads CASSPGLLAGSILEQYF. In nucleotides, the CDR3 is TGTGCCAGCAGCCCCGGACTACTAGCGGGATCGATCCTCGAGCAGTACTTC.

The V and J genes are TRBV5-1 and TRBJ1-1; 10 nucleotides agree with TRBD1. The CDR3 length is 15 residues. After removal of 1 base from V and 7 bases from J, the junction contained 7 bases not matched to a gene. Germline V CDR1 and CDR2: SGHRS, YFSETQ. In DNA, the CDR3 is TGCGCCAGCAGCTTGTCGGGACAGGGGCTGAATGAAGCTTTCTTT. This translates into CASSLSGQGLNEAFF. Drawing the rest from reference TRBV5-1 and TRBJ1-1, the complete variable domain is KAGVTQTPRYLIKTRGQQVTLSCSPISGHRSVSWYQQTPGQGLQFLFEYFSETQRNKGNFPGRFSGRQFSNSRSEMNVSTLELGDSALYLCASSLSGQGLNEAFFGQGTRLTVV.

The V gene is TRBV12-5, the J gene TRBJ2-2; TRBD2 matches 15 bases. There are 17 residues in the CDR3. Losses at the gene ends were 6 bases for V and 4 bases for J; bases not matched to a gene: 6. The germline V gene has CDR1 LGHNT and CDR2 FRNRAP. The CDR3 loop is CASGRTSGRAGTGELFF. CDR3 coding DNA: TGTGCTAGTGGAAGGACTAGCGGGAGGGCCGGCACCGGGGAGCTGTTTTTT.

This chain uses TRBV27 with TRBJ2-7; 10 bases line up with TRBD2. Per the germline V gene, CDR1 is MNHEY and CDR2 is SMNVEV (reference sequence). The J segment lost 3 bases and the V segment lost 5 bases, leaving 13 bases of the junction unmatched. The CDR3 covers 17 residues. The CDR3 loop is CASSMSSSGRTGYEQYF. CDR3 DNA sequence: TGTGCCAGCAGTATGTCCTCTAGCGGGAGAACAGGCTACGAGCAGTACTTC.

The gene calls are TRBV3-1 (or the pseudogene TRBV3-2) and TRBJ1-6; tentative D call: TRBD1 (5 bases). Trimming pared 7 bases from V and 5 bases from J, leaving 15 bases between. There are 15 residues in the CDR3. Germline V lookup: CDR1 LGHDT, CDR2 YNNKEL (reference sequence). The chain's CDR3 is CASNRAGVNNSPLHF. The CDR3 nucleotides read TGTGCCAGCAACCGGGCGGGGGTAAATAATTCACCCCTCCACTTT.

This chain uses TRBV30 with TRBJ1-4; D is perhaps TRBD1 (6 bases). Between the trimmed V and J ends, which lost 3 bases and 5 bases, there was a span of 19 bases. The CDR3 covers 16 residues. Germline CDR1 reads GTSNPN; CDR2 reads SVGIG (reference sequence). The CDR3 DNA follows: TGTGCCTGGAGCGCACAGGGCGGGGGAAGGAATGAAAAACTGTTTTTT. Protein sequence: CAWSAQGGGRNEKLFF.

This clone was seen a handful of times. The same CDR3 arises from other DNA sequences in this sample as well. This chain joins TRBV5-1 and TRBJ2-2; D perhaps matches TRBD2 (5 bases). The V end lost 0 bases, the J end lost 4 bases, and 7 bases lay between the germline ends. The CDR3 spans 14 residues. From germline, CDR1 is SGHRS and CDR2 YFSETQ. CDR3 region: CASSLGGSTGELFF. Written as DNA, the CDR3 is TGCGCCAGCAGCTTGGGAGGGAGCACCGGGGAGCTGTTTTTT. The full variable domain, in which reference TRBV5-1 and TRBJ2-2 provide the parts outside the CDR3, is KAGVTQTPRYLIKTRGQQVTLSCSPISGHRSVSWYQQTPGQGLQFLFEYFSETQRNKGNFPGRFSGRQFSNSRSEMNVSTLELGDSALYLCASSLGGSTGELFFGEGSRLTVL.

This rearrangement joins TRBV6-5 to TRBJ1-1; tentatively, D is TRBD1 (6 bases). Trimming took off 6 bases at V and 3 bases at J, with 14 bases between the two ends. The CDR3 is made up of 14 amino acids. CDR1 and CDR2 from the germline V gene are MNHEY and SVGAGI. The DNA of the CDR3 is TGTGCCAGCAGGCGCGGGGGCTTAGACACTGAAGCTTTCTTT. Encoded protein: CASRRGGLDTEAFF.

J is TRBJ1-2 and V is TRBV5-1, with 12 bases lining up with TRBD1. Germline loops: CDR1 SGHRS, CDR2 YFSETQ. Trimming took 5 bases from V and 4 from J; bases not matched to a gene: 6. The CDR3 consists of 15 residues. As DNA, the CDR3 is TGCGCCAGCAGGCCGGGACAGGGGGCATTCTATGGCTACACCTTC. Protein product: CASRPGQGAFYGYTF.

This clone was recorded only once. The CDR3: CASSIGLTSGSSGETQYF. DNA for the CDR3: TGTGCCAGCAGCATTGGTTTGACTAGCGGGAGTTCGGGGGAGACCCAGTACTTC. The V gene is TRBV7-2, the J gene TRBJ2-5; 12 bases agree with TRBD2. The CDR3 length is 18 residues. Losses at the gene ends were 5 bases for V and 5 bases for J; bases not matched to a gene: 15. Germline CDR1 is SGHTA and CDR2 is FQGNSA. The full variable domain, with the rest looked up from reference TRBV7-2 and TRBJ2-5, is GAGVSQSPSNKVTEKGKDVELRCDPISGHTALYWYRQSLGQGLEFLIYFQGNSAPDKSGLPSDRFSAERTGGSVSTLTIQRTQQEDSAVYLCASSIGLTSGSSGETQYFGPGTRLLVL.

The chain links TRBV27 to TRBJ2-7; D is possibly TRBD1 (6 bases). There are 16 residues in the CDR3. The V gene lost 6 bases and the J gene lost 0 bases, with 18 bases spanning the gap. The V gene's germline CDR1 is MNHEY and CDR2 SMNVEV (reference sequence). The CDR3 sequence is CASSRTSTGNSYEQYF. In DNA, the CDR3 is TGTGCCAGCAGCCGAACGTCTACAGGGAACTCCTACGAGCAGTACTTC.

This clone was seen only a few times. The rearrangement joins TRBV27 to TRBJ1-2; TRBD1 is a possible D gene (6 bases). V dropped 3 bases and J dropped 8 bases, with 22 bases sitting between them. The germline V gene encodes CDR1 MNHEY and CDR2 SMNVEV (reference sequence). CDR3 length: 16 amino acids. CDR3 in DNA: TGTGCCAGCAGTTTCTCCCAGACAGGTCGCCTTGGCGGCTACACCTTC. Protein: CASSFSQTGRLGGYTF.

The table lists this clone with a count of one. The rearrangement uses TRBV19 and TRBJ2-5; 7 bases are shared with TRBD2. With 1 base clipped from V and 3 bases from J, the junction kept 8 bases outside the gene matches. Germline loops: CDR1 LNHDA, CDR2 SQIVND (reference sequence). This CDR3 is 16 amino acids long. CDR3 amino acids: CASSIGAAAGEETQYF. The CDR3 DNA reads TGTGCCAGTAGTATAGGAGCGGCGGCGGGAGAAGAGACCCAGTACTTC.

This clone appeared a single time. The chain joins TRBV19 to TRBJ1-5; 9 bases match TRBD1. Germline V gene sequence: CDR1 LNHDA, CDR2 SQIVND (reference sequence). The CDR3 is 15 amino acids. The V segment lost 3 bases and the J segment 4 bases; nucleotides outside the gene matches: 4. This chain's CDR3 is CASSIYGTGNQPQHF. CDR3 DNA sequence: TGTGCCAGTAGTATTTACGGGACAGGGAATCAGCCCCAGCATTTT.

The chain links TRBV7-2 to TRBJ2-5; TRBD2 is a possible D gene (6 bases). From germline, CDR1 is SGHTA and CDR2 FQGNSA. The CDR3 length is 15 residues. V shed 1 base and J shed 4 bases, with 13 bases lying between them. Written as DNA, the CDR3 is TGTGCCAGCAGCTTAGAGAGGCTGGGGGGAGAGACCCAGTACTTC. Protein product: CASSLERLGGETQYF.

The chain is built from TRBV5-5 and TRBJ1-2, with 7 bases identical to TRBD1. Germline CDR1 reads SGHKS; CDR2 reads YYEKEE (reference sequence). The length of the CDR3 is 13 residues. V trimming: 1 base; J trimming: 4 bases; junction bases outside the gene matches: 1. The CDR3 DNA is TGTGCCAGCAGCTTGTGGGACAGCTATGGCTACACCTTC. As protein: CASSLWDSYGYTF.

The chain uses TRBV3-1 (or the pseudogene TRBV3-2) and TRBJ1-2; no clear D. This CDR3 is 13 amino acids long. Deletions cut 7 bases from V and 1 base from J, with 10 bases between. CDR1 and CDR2 from the germline V gene are LGHDT and YNNKEL (reference sequence). This CDR3 reads CASTTGYNYGYTF. CDR3 nucleotides: TGTGCCAGCACTACCGGGTATAACTATGGCTACACCTTC.

The genes are TRBV7-3 and TRBJ1-1; D perhaps matches TRBD1 (5 bases). The CDR3 sequence is 13 residues long. V was shortened by 5 bases and J by 3 bases, with 10 bases between the two germline ends. Germline values: CDR1 SGHTA, CDR2 FQGTGA. The CDR3 spells CASSNNRYTEAFF. CDR3 DNA: TGTGCCAGCAGCAACAACAGGTACACTGAAGCTTTCTTT.

In its sample, this clone was seen once. The V gene is TRBV28, the J gene TRBJ1-5, with no clear D. Per germline, CDR1 MDHEN and CDR2 SYDVKM. The ends were cut back, 6 bases at V and 1 base at J, with 10 bases in the middle. The CDR3 sequence is 14 residues long. CDR3 coding DNA: TGTGCCAGCAGGGGAGACTGGAGCAATCAGCCCCAGCATTTT. Its translation: CASRGDWSNQPQHF.

The genes are TRBV11-3 and TRBJ1-1, with a possible D match to TRBD1 (6 bases). The germline V gene encodes CDR1 SGHNT and CDR2 YENEEA. Trimming removed 5 bases at V and 11 bases at J, with 18 bases between. The CDR3 has 13 residues. The CDR3 nucleotides read TGTGCCAGCAGCCCCGGATACAGGGAGAACGCTTTCTTT. Translated: CASSPGYRENAFF.

The chain uses TRBV5-6 and TRBJ2-1; no firm D call. V was trimmed by 4 bases and J by 3 bases, leaving 14 bases between them. Germline loops: CDR1 SGHDT, CDR2 YYEEEE. This CDR3 is 15 amino acids long. As DNA, the CDR3 is TGTGCCAGCAGCCCGAGGCTGACGGGCTACAATGAGCAGTTCTTC. Translating gives CASSPRLTGYNEQFF.

The chain links TRBV2 to TRBJ1-6; TRBD1 aligns across 8 bases. Germline loops: CDR1 SNHLY, CDR2 FYNNEI. The ends lost 6 bases at V and 7 bases at J; junction bases unmatched: 5. The CDR3 spans 14 residues. The CDR3 loop reads CASSRTGMNSPLHF. DNA of the CDR3: TGTGCCAGCAGCCGGACAGGGATGAATTCACCCCTCCACTTT.